This entry describes one TCR beta chain. Its antigen remains unknown. The germline gives CDR1 SEHNR, CDR2 FQNEAQ (reference sequence). The length of the CDR3 is 14 residues. Trimming stripped 2 bases from V and 4 bases from J, with 11 bases between. The source of the sample is a study of OX40 agonist ivuxolimab in advanced cancers. General study points: It was also the case that some nonresponders had low normalized T-cell clonal expansion.

Using immunoSEQ multiplex PCR, the repertoire was profiled, and TCRdb retains in-frame clones only, with some absent. The table lists approximately 71,000 clones, roughly 84% of them singletons. The chain links TRBV7-9 to TRBJ1-2, with a tentative D call TRBD1 (5 bases). This specimen was CD4+ or CD8+ T cells sorted from blood, taken in a trial of the OX40 agonist ivuxolimab. The TCR sequence derives from an adult with an advanced solid tumor such as melanoma, head and neck, liver or kidney cancer. CDR3 region: CASSLRAGSYGYTF. The CDR3 DNA sequence: TGTGCCAGCAGCTTAAGGGCAGGGAGCTATGGCTACACCTTC.